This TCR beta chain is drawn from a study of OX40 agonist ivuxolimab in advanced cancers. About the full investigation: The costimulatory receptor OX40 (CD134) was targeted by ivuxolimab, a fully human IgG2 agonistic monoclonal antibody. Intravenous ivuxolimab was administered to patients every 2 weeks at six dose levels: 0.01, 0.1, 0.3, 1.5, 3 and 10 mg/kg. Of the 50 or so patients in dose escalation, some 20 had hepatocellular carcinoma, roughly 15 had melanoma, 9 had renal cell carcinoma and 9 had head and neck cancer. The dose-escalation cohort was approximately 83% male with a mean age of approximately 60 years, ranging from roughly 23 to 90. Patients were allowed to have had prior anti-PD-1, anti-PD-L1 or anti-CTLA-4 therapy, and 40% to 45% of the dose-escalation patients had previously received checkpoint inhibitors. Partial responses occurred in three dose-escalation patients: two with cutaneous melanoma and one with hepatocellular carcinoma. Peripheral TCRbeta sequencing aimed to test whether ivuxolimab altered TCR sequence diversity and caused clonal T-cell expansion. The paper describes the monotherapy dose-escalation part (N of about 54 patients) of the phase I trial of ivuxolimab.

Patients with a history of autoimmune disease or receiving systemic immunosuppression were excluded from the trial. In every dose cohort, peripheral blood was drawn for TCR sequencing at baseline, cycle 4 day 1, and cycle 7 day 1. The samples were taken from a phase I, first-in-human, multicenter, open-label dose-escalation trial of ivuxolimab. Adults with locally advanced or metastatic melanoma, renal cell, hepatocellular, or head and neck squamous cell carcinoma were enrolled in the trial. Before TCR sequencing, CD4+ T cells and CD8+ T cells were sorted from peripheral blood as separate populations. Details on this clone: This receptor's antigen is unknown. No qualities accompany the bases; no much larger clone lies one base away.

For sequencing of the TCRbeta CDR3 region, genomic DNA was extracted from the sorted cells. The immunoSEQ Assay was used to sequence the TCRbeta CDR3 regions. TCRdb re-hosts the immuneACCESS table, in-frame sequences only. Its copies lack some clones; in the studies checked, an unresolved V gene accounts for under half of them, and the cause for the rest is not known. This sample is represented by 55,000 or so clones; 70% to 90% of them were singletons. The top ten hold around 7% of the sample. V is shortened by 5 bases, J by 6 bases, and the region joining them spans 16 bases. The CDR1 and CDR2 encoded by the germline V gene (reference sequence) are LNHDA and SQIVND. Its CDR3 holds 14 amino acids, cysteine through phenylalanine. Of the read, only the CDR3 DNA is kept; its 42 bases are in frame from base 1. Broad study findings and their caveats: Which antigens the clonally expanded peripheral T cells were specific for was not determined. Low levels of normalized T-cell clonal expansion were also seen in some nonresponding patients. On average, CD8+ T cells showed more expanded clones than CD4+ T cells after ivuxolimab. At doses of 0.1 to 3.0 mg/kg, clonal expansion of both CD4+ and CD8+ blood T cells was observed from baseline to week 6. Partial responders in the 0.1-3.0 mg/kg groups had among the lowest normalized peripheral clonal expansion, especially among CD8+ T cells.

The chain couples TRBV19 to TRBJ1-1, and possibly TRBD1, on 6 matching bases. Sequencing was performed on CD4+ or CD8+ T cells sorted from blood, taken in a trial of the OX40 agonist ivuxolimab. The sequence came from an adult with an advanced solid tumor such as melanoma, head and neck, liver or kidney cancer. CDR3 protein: CASSDMNRVAEAFF. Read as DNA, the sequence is TGTGCCAGTAGTGATATGAACAGGGTAGCTGAAGCTTTCTTT.